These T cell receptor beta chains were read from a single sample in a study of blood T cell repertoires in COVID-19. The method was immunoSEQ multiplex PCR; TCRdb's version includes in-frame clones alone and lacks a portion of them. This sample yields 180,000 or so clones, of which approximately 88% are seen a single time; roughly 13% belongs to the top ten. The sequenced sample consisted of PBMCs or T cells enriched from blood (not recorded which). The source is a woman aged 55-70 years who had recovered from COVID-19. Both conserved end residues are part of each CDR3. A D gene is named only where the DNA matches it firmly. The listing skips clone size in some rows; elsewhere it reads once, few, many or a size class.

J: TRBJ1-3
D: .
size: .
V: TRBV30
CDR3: CAWKLSGNTIYF
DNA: TGTGCCTGGAAGCTCTCTGGAAACACCATATATTTT

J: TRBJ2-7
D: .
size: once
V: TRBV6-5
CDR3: CASRPQATSYEQYF
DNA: TGTGCCAGCAGGCCGCAGGCGACCTCCTACGAGCAGTACTTC

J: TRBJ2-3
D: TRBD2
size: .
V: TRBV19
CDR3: CASSGTSGRWRADTQYF
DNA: TGTGCCAGTAGTGGGACTAGCGGGAGGTGGAGGGCAGATACGCAGTATTTT

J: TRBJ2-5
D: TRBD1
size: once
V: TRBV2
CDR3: CASSEIQTGGKTQYF
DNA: TGTGCCAGCAGTGAAATTCAGACAGGGGGAAAGACCCAGTACTTC

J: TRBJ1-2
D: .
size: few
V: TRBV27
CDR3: CASSLNGEVRSYGYTF
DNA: TGTGCCAGCAGTTTAAATGGTGAGGTCAGATCTTATGGCTACACCTTC

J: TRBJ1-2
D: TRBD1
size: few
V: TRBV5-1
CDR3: CASSLVQGAPGGYTF
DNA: TGCGCCAGCAGCTTGGTTCAGGGGGCGCCGGGCGGCTACACCTTC

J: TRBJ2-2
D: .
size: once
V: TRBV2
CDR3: CASSTRVTGELFF
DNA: TGTGCCAGCAGCACTAGGGTGACCGGGGAGCTGTTTTTT

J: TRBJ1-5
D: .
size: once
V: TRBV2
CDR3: CASSDAGLNQPQHF
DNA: TGTGCCAGCAGTGACGCCGGTCTTAATCAGCCCCAGCATTTT

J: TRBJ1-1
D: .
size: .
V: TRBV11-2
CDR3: CASSEDVGTEAFF
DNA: TGTGCCAGCAGCGAGGATGTGGGCACTGAAGCTTTCTTT

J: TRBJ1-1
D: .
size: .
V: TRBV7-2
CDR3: CASSLMSQGITEAFF
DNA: TGTGCCAGCAGCTTAATGAGCCAGGGGATCACTGAAGCTTTCTTT

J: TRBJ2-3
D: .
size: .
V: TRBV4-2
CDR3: CASSQGRADSTDTQYF
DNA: TGTGCCAGCAGCCAAGGGAGGGCGGATAGCACAGATACGCAGTATTTT

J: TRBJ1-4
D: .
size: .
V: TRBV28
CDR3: CASRGSLEKLFF
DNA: TGTGCCTCCCGGGGGAGCTTAGAAAAACTGTTTTTT

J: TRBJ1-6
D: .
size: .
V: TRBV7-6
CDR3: CASSLTQGSGSPLHF
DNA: TGTGCCAGCAGCCTAACGCAGGGTTCCGGGTCACCCCTCCACTTT

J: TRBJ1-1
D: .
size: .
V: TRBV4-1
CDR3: CASSQVRRDSEAFF
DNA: TGCGCCAGCAGCCAAGTCCGCAGGGATTCTGAAGCTTTCTTT

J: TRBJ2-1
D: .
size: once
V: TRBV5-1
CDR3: CASSLVRDLGLSSYNEQFF
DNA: TGCGCCAGCAGCTTGGTTAGGGACTTGGGGCTTAGCTCCTACAATGAGCAGTTCTTC

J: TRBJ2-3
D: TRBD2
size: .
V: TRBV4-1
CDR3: CASSKLGRDSDTQYF
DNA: TGCGCCAGCAGCAAACTAGGGAGGGATTCAGATACGCAGTATTTT

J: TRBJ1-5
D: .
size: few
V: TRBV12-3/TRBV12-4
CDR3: CASSGQTGQPQHF
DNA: TGTGCCAGCAGCGGACAGACGGGACAGCCCCAGCATTTT

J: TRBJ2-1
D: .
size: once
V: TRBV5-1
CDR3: CASSKTVVENEQFF
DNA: TGCGCCAGCAGCAAAACAGTCGTTGAAAATGAGCAGTTCTTC

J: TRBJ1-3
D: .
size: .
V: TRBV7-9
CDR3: CASTVSWPDESSGNTIYF
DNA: TGTGCCAGTACAGTATCGTGGCCGGATGAGAGCTCTGGAAACACCATATATTTT

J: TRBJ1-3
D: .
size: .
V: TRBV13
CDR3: CASRPRGSVNTIYF
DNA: TGTGCCAGCAGGCCCAGGGGTTCGGTAAACACCATATATTTT

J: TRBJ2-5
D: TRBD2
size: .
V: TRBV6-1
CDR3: CASSEGLLAGAGETQYF
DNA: TGTGCCAGCAGTGAAGGTTTACTAGCGGGGGCCGGGGAGACCCAGTACTTC

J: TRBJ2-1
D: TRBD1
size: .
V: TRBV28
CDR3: CASSSGQGSIPGNEQFF
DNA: TGTGCCAGCAGTTCCGGACAGGGTAGCATCCCGGGGAATGAGCAGTTCTTC

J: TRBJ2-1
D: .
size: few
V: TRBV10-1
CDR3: CASSEGMRDEQFF
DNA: TGCGCCAGCAGTGAGGGCATGAGGGATGAGCAGTTCTTC

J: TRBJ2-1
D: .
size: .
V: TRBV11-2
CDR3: CASSLGEVSNEQFF
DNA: TGTGCCAGCAGCTTAGGGGAGGTGAGCAATGAGCAGTTCTTC

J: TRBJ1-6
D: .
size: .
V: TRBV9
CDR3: CASSVGPGLHNSPLHF
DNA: TGTGCCAGCAGCGTCGGACCGGGACTGCATAATTCACCCCTCCACTTT

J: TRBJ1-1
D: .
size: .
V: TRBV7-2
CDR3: CASSLAGGPYTEAFF
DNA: TGTGCCAGCAGCTTAGCGGGAGGACCTTACACTGAAGCTTTCTTT

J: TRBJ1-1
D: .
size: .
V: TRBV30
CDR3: CAWSRTTPKGGDTEAFF
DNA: TGTGCCTGGAGTCGTACCACTCCAAAGGGGGGGGACACTGAAGCTTTCTTT

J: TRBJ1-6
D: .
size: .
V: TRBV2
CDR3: CASSDEPSNSPLHF
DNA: TGTGCCAGCAGTGACGAGCCGTCTAATTCACCCCTCCACTTT

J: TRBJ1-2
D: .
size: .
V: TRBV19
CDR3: CASHGSRDGFGRAGYTF
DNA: TGTGCCAGTCACGGATCACGGGACGGTTTTGGGAGGGCTGGCTACACCTTC

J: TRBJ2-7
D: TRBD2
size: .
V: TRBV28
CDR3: CASSPTPPGGHSYEQYF
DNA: TGTGCCAGCAGTCCAACTCCGCCGGGGGGTCATTCCTACGAGCAGTACTTC

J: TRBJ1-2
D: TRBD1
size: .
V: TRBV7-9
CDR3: CASSLLTGYGYTF
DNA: TGTGCCAGCAGCTTATTGACAGGGTACGGCTACACCTTC

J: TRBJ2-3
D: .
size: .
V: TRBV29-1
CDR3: CSVSRLVPTDTQYF
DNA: TGCAGCGTATCACGACTAGTCCCCACAGATACGCAGTATTTT